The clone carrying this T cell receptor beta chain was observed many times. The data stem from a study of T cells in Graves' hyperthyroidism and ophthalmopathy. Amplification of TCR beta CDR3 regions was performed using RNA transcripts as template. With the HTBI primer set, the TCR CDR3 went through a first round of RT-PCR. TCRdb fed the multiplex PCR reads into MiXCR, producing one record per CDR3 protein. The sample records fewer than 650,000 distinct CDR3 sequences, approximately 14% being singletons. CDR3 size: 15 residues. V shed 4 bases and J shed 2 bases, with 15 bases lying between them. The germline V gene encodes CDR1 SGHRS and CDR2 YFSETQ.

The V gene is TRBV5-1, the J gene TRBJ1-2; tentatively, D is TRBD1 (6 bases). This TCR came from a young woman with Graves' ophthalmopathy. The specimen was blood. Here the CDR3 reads CASSQLPGQNYGYTF. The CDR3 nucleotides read TGCGCCAGCAGCCAACTACCAGGACAGAACTATGGCTACACCTTC.